The 28 T cell receptor beta chains below all came from one sample that was sequenced in a study of spatial heterogeneity in lung cancer. MiXCR, applied by TCRdb to the 5' RACE reads, yields one record per CDR3 protein. Of about 120,000 distinct CDR3 sequences listed, approximately 12% are singletons. Regarding time point: blood at routine non-recurrence follow-up after resection. The input material, whole RNA from tumor, nontumor lung or frozen PBMC, was sequenced unsorted. This specimen was PBMCs, taken at follow-up. The source of these receptors is a male donor with early-stage non-small cell lung cancer.

This chain connects TRBV12-3 or TRBV12-4 to TRBJ2-7; the match to TRBD1 covers 10 bases. J lost 7 bases, V lost 1 base, and 4 bases had no gene match. There are 14 residues in the CDR3. CDR3: CASSLGQGAREQYF. Here the CDR3 DNA reads TGTGCCAGCAGTTTAGGACAGGGGGCACGGGAGCAGTACTTC.

This clonotype was counted between two and nine times. The chain combines TRBV11-2 with TRBJ2-7, with no clear D. The V end lost 5 bases, the J end lost 2 bases, and 7 bases lay between the germline ends. Germline V gene sequence: CDR1 SGHAT, CDR2 FQNNGV. The CDR3 covers 12 residues. The CDR3 here is CASSDRPYEQYF. CDR3 sequence (DNA): TGTGCCAGCAGCGATAGACCCTACGAGCAGTACTTC.

The chain recombines TRBV11-2 with TRBJ1-2; D not certain. Germline V lookup: CDR1 SGHAT, CDR2 FQNNGV. Trimming cost V 1 base and J 3 bases, with 9 bases left between them. This CDR3 region has 14 residues. CDR3 amino acids: CASSLGSRDYGYTF. The CDR3 coding sequence is TGTGCCAGCAGCTTAGGATCGAGGGACTATGGCTACACCTTC. Variable domain in full (rest from reference TRBV11-2 and TRBJ1-2): EAGVAQSPRYKIIEKRQSVAFWCNPISGHATLYWYQQILGQGPKLLIQFQNNGVVDDSQLPKDRFSAERLKGVDSTLKIQPAKLEDSAVYLCASSLGSRDYGYTFGSGTRLTVV.

This clonotype has a count of ten or more. The rearrangement uses TRBV5-1 and TRBJ2-7; D unclear. The V gene's germline CDR1 is SGHRS and CDR2 YFSETQ. This CDR3 is 11 amino acids long. Trimming pared 3 bases from V and 4 bases from J, leaving 5 bases between. The DNA of the CDR3 is TGCGCCAGCAGCTCACTTTACGAGCAGTACTTC. Translation: CASSSLYEQYF.

This clonotype occurred many times. The chain carries TRBV15 and TRBJ2-2; D is undetermined. Trimming shortened V by 4 bases and J by 2 bases, and 5 bases separated the two germline ends. The V gene's germline CDR1 is LNHNV and CDR2 YYDKDF (reference sequence). CDR3 size: 13 residues. The CDR3 sequence: CATSKGNTGELFF. The CDR3 DNA follows: TGTGCCACCAGCAAAGGAAACACCGGGGAGCTGTTTTTT.

This clonotype was observed a handful of times. The chain combines TRBV3-1 with TRBJ2-1; D not certain. This CDR3 comprises 15 residues. Germline lookup yields CDR1 LGHDT and CDR2 YNNKEL (reference sequence). Trimming left V 5 bases short and J 1 base short, with 12 bases between. CDR3 amino acids: CASSGSLFSYNEQFF. The CDR3 coding sequence is TGTGCCAGCAGCGGAAGTCTGTTTTCCTACAATGAGCAGTTCTTC.

The table lists this clonotype with many counts. V and J are TRBV19 and TRBJ1-5, with 7 bases fitting TRBD1. Per the germline V gene, CDR1 is LNHDA and CDR2 is SQIVND (reference sequence). V gave up 4 bases and J gave up 5 bases; unmatched junction bases: 5. CDR3 length: 14 residues. The CDR3 is CASSNQQGYQPQHF. CDR3 sequence (DNA): TGTGCCAGTAGTAATCAACAGGGGTATCAGCCCCAGCATTTT.

V gene TRBV7-8 combines with J gene TRBJ2-2, with D unresolved. With 5 bases removed from V and 8 bases from J, the gap between germline ends came to 9 bases. The germline gives CDR1 SGHVS, CDR2 FQNEAQ. CDR3 length equals 12 residues. As DNA, the CDR3 is TGTGCCAGCAGCCCTTGGTTGGGGGAGCTGTTTTTT. Translated: CASSPWLGELFF.

This clonotype was recorded many times. The J gene is TRBJ2-3, the V gene TRBV7-2; 12 nucleotides line up with TRBD2. The CDR3 loop spans 18 amino acids. The trim removed 3 bases at V and 2 bases at J, leaving 9 bases unmatched. The germline gives CDR1 SGHTA, CDR2 FQGNSA. The CDR3, as DNA: TGTGCCAGCAGCTTCGCTCTAGCGGGGGGGAGGGACACAGATACGCAGTATTTT. This translates into CASSFALAGGRDTDTQYF.

The J gene is TRBJ1-5, the V gene TRBV19, with D possibly matching TRBD1 (5 bases). Germline V CDR1 and CDR2: LNHDA, SQIVND (reference sequence). V was trimmed by 3 bases and J by 3 bases, leaving 9 bases between them. This CDR3 spans 14 amino acids. CDR3 region: CASSIRQNNQPQHF. DNA of the CDR3: TGTGCCAGTAGTATTCGACAGAACAATCAGCCCCAGCATTTT.

In its sample, this clonotype was seen many times. This sequence joins TRBV7-9 and TRBJ1-6; perhaps TRBD1 as D (5 bases). Germline CDR1 SEHNR, CDR2 FQNEAQ (reference sequence). This CDR3 is 15 amino acids long. V lost 0 bases and J lost 9, with 12 bases in between. The CDR3 here is CASSLAAGKGSPLHF. As DNA, the CDR3 is TGTGCCAGCAGCTTAGCAGCAGGGAAAGGTTCACCCCTCCACTTT.

This clonotype has ten or more counts. The CDR3 sequence is CATRTGGIYNEQFF. The CDR3 DNA reads TGTGCCACCAGGACAGGGGGAATCTACAATGAGCAGTTCTTC. The chain joins TRBV6-2 or TRBV6-3 to TRBJ2-1, with 10 bases lining up with TRBD1. This CDR3 contains 14 residues. The V segment lost 10 bases and the J segment 3 bases; nucleotides outside the gene matches: 6. The germline CDR1 and CDR2 sequences are MNHEY and SVGEGT.

This clonotype was detected many times. The V and J genes are TRBV11-2 and TRBJ1-1, with D perhaps TRBD1 (5 bases). Trimming cost V 0 bases and J 2 bases, with 10 bases left between them. This CDR3 has 15 amino acids. From germline, CDR1 is SGHAT and CDR2 FQNNGV. The CDR3 reads CASSLERGPNTEAFF. CDR3 coding DNA: TGTGCCAGCAGCTTAGAGAGGGGCCCAAACACTGAAGCTTTCTTT.

This clonotype was seen only a few times. V gene TRBV5-1 combines with J gene TRBJ1-1; 7 bases line up with TRBD1. V lost 4 bases to trimming and J lost 1 base; unmatched junction nucleotides: 10. Germline values: CDR1 SGHRS, CDR2 YFSETQ. The CDR3 length is 16 residues. The CDR3 sequence: CASSEGRQGPNTEAFF. DNA for the CDR3: TGCGCCAGCAGCGAGGGCCGACAGGGCCCGAACACTGAAGCTTTCTTT.

This clonotype occurred many times. V is TRBV27 and J is TRBJ1-1; 8 bases are a match to TRBD1. Trimming removed 5 bases from V and 1 base from J; junction bases left unmatched: 6. The CDR3 spans 15 residues. CDR1 is MNHEY, CDR2 SMNVEV, per germline (reference sequence). This CDR3 is CASSLSTGANTEAFF. DNA for the CDR3: TGTGCCAGCAGTCTTTCGACAGGGGCGAACACTGAAGCTTTCTTT.

With respect to this clonotype: This may stem from a read error, because a much larger clone lies one nucleotide away. This chain's CDR3 is CSVVSNPDEQYF. CDR3 sequence (DNA): TGCAGCGTTGTGTCAAACCCGGACGAGCAGTACTTC. The rearrangement links TRBV29-1 to TRBJ2-7; D not resolved. The CDR3 loop spans 12 amino acids. Trimming cost V 4 bases and J 5 bases, with 12 bases left between them. Germline assignment: CDR1 SQVTM and CDR2 ANQGSEA.

This clonotype came up many times. The CDR3 DNA sequence: TGTGCCAGCAGCCAAGGCCAGACTAGCGGGGGAACAGATACGCAGTATTTT. This translates into CASSQGQTSGGTDTQYF. J is TRBJ2-3 and V is TRBV4-2; 12 nucleotides match TRBD2. The CDR3 loop spans 17 amino acids. Germline V gene data show CDR1 as LGHNA and CDR2 as YNFKEQ. With V trimmed by 1 base and J by 3 bases, 5 bases remained unmatched.

The genes are TRBV5-1 and TRBJ2-7; perhaps TRBD2 as D (5 bases). V was shortened by 3 bases and J by 1 base, with 11 bases between the two germline ends. Germline CDR1 SGHRS, CDR2 YFSETQ. CDR3 length equals 14 residues. For the CDR3, the DNA is TGCGCCAGCAGCTCGGAGGCCAGTTCCTACGAGCAGTACTTC. It codes for CASSSEASSYEQYF.

A word on this clonotype: A single base separates this from a much larger clone, so it may be a read error. This chain joins TRBV5-8 and TRBJ1-5; D not certain. Germline-derived CDR1 and CDR2 are SGHTS and YDEGEE. The CDR3 extends over 14 amino acids. The CDR3 DNA reads as TGTGTCAGCAGCTTGGCGCAGCCGAATCAGCCCCAGCATTTT. It specifies CVSSLAQPNQPQHF.

The sample holds many counts of this clonotype. V and J are TRBV29-1 and TRBJ2-5; 9 bases agree with TRBD1. The CDR3 is 14 residues long. V was pared by 1 base and J by 4 bases, with 4 bases of the junction left unmatched. Germline lookup yields CDR1 SQVTM and CDR2 ANQGSEA. The CDR3 region has the DNA TGCAGCGTTGAAGTAACAGGGGGCGGAGAGACCCAGTACTTC. Amino acids: CSVEVTGGGETQYF.

In DNA form, the CDR3 reads TGTGCCAGCAGTCCAGGACAGGGAAGTTGGAATGAGCAGTTCTTC. It encodes CASSPGQGSWNEQFF. This sequence joins TRBV3-1 and TRBJ2-1, with 8 positions matching TRBD1. The ends lost 6 bases at V and 7 bases at J; junction bases unmatched: 11. The CDR3 consists of 15 residues. Germline V gene lookup returns CDR1 LGHDT and CDR2 YNNKEL (reference sequence).

This clonotype was detected many times. J is TRBJ1-1 and V is TRBV11-3; no clear D gene. This CDR3 comprises 12 residues. Trimming took 3 bases from V and 0 from J, leaving 2 bases between them. Germline V gene sequence: CDR1 SGHNT, CDR2 YENEEA. The CDR3 nucleotides are TGTGCCAGCAGCTTGATGAACACTGAAGCTTTCTTT. It yields the protein CASSLMNTEAFF.

The chain links TRBV6-4 to TRBJ2-4, with 8 nucleotides matching TRBD2. From germline, CDR1 is MRHNA and CDR2 SNTAGT. Trimming took 7 bases from V and 0 from J; bases not matched to a gene: 11. The CDR3 consists of 17 residues. The CDR3 nucleotides are TGTGCCAGCACCGACCGGGAGGGAGGGTTAGCCAAAAACATTCAGTACTTC. This codes for CASTDREGGLAKNIQYF.

This chain links TRBV28 with TRBJ2-1; TRBD2 matches at 9 bases. CDR3 length: 17 residues. V lost 7 bases, J lost 1 base, and 11 bases stayed unmatched. Germline CDR1 reads MDHEN; CDR2 reads SYDVKM. This chain's CDR3 is CASTSLGGGASYNEQFF. DNA for the CDR3: TGTGCCAGCACCTCCCTAGGCGGGGGGGCATCCTACAATGAGCAGTTCTTC.

Only a few counts were recorded for this clonotype. The chain combines TRBV18 with TRBJ1-1, with 10 bases matching TRBD1. This CDR3 has 15 amino acids. The germline CDR1 and CDR2 sequences are KGHSH and LQKENI. Trimming took 4 bases from V and 3 from J; bases not matched to a gene: 5. Here the CDR3 reads CASSLRTGGYTEAFF. The CDR3 DNA follows: TGTGCCAGCTCACTCCGGACAGGGGGATACACTGAAGCTTTCTTT.

This clonotype came up a few times. V and J are TRBV30 and TRBJ2-7, with 7 bases matching TRBD2. Germline assignment: CDR1 GTSNPN and CDR2 SVGIG (reference sequence). The length of the CDR3 is 12 residues. The trim removed 3 bases at V and 5 bases at J, leaving 4 bases unmatched. CDR3 DNA sequence: TGTGCCTGGAGCCCGGGAGGCCACGAGCAGTACTTC. Translating it yields CAWSPGGHEQYF.

This clonotype has a count of ten or more. V gene TRBV10-3 combines with J gene TRBJ1-1; 8 bases map to TRBD1. Germline CDR1 is ENHRY and CDR2 is SYGVKD. The CDR3 runs 14 residues. The junction had 4 bases not matched to a gene; V was cut back by 5 bases and J by 2 bases. In DNA form, the CDR3 reads TGTGCCATCAGTATCGGACAGGGAAACACTGAAGCTTTCTTT. Translated, it gives CAISIGQGNTEAFF.

Only a few counts were recorded for this clonotype. V gene TRBV28 combines with J gene TRBJ1-1, with D maybe TRBD1 (5 bases). The CDR3 runs 19 residues. The V end lost 4 bases, the J end lost 0 bases, and 24 bases lay between the germline ends. Germline loops: CDR1 MDHEN, CDR2 SYDVKM. The CDR3 DNA reads as TGTGCCAGCAGTTACGGGTACTTAAGGAGGGGACGTTTGAACACTGAAGCTTTCTTT. Translating it yields CASSYGYLRRGRLNTEAFF. Full variable domain (outside the CDR3, taken from reference TRBV28 and TRBJ1-1): DVKVTQSSRYLVKRTGEKVFLECVQDMDHENMFWYRQDPGLGLRLIYFSYDVKMKEKGDIPEGYSVSREKKERFSLILESASTNQTSMYLCASSYGYLRRGRLNTEAFFGQGTRLTVV.